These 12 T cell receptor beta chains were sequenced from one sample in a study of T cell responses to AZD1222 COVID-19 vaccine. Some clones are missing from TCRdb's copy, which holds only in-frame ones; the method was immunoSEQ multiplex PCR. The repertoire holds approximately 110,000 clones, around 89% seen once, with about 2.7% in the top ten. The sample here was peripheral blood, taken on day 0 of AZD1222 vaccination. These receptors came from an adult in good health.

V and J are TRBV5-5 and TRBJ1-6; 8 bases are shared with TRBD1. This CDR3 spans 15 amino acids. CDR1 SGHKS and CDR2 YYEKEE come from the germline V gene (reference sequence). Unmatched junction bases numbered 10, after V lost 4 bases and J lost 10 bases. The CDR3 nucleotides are TGTGCCAGCAGCGCCGGGACAGGCTCGGGGTCACCCCTCCACTTT. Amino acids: CASSAGTGSGSPLHF.

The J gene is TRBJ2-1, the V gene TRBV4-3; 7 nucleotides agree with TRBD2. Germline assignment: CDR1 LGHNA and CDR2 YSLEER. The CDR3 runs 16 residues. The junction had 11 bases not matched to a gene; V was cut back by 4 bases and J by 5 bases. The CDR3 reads CASSRREGGPHNEQFF. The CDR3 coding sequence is TGCGCCAGCAGCCGACGTGAGGGAGGGCCCCACAATGAGCAGTTCTTC.

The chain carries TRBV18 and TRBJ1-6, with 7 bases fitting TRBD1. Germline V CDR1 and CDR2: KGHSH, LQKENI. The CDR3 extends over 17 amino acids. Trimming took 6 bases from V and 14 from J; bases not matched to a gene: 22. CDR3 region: CASSLAGSRTGLETLHF. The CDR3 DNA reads TGTGCCAGCTCCTTAGCAGGGTCGCGGACAGGACTTGAGACCCTCCACTTT.

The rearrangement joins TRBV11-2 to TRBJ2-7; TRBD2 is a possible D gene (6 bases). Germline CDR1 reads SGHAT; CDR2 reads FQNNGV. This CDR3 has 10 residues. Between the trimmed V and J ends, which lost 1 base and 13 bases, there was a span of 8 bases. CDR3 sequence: CASSLGGLYF. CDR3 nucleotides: TGTGCCAGCAGCTTAGGGGGACTCTACTTC.

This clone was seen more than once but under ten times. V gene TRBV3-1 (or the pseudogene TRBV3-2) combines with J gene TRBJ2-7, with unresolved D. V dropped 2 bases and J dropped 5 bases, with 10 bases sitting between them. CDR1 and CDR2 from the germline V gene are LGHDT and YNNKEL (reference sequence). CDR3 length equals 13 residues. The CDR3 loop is CASSQSYSDEQYF. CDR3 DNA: TGTGCCAGCAGCCAATCCTATTCAGACGAGCAGTACTTC.

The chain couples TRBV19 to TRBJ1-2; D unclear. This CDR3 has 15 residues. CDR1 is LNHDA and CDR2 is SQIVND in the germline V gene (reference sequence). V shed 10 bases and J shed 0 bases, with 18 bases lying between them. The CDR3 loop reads CATSTTSTPNYGYTF. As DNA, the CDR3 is TGTGCCACCTCGACTACGTCGACACCTAACTATGGCTACACCTTC.

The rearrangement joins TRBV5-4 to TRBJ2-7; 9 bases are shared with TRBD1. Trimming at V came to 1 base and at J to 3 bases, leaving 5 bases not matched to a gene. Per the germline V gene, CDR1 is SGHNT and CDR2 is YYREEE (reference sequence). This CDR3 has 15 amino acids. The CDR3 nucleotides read TGTGCCAGCAGCTTGTGGGGACAGGGATTCTACGAGCAGTACTTC. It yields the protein CASSLWGQGFYEQYF.

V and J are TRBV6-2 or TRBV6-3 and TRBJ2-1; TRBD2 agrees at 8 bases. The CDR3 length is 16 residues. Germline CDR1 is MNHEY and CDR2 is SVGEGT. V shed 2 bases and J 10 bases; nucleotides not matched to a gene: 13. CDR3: CASSYLGLAGGGEQFF. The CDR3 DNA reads TGTGCCAGCAGTTACCTGGGGCTAGCGGGTGGAGGGGAGCAGTTCTTC.

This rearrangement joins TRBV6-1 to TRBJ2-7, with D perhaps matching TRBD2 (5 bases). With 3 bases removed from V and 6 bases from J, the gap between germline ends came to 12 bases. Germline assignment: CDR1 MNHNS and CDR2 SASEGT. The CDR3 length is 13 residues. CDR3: CASSDRLAPEQYF. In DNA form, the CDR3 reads TGTGCCAGCAGTGATCGGCTAGCTCCCGAGCAGTACTTC.

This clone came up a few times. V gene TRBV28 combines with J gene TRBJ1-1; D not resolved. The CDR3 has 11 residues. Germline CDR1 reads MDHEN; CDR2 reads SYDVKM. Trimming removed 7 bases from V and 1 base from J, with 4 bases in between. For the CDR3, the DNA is TGTGCCAGCACGCGGAACACTGAAGCTTTCTTT. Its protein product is CASTRNTEAFF.

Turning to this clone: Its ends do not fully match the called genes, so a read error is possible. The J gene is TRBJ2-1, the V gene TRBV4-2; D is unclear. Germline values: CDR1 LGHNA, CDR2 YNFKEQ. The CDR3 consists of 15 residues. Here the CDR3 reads CASSKDRGSYNEQFF. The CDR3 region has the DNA TGTGCCAGCAGCAAAGACCGAGGCTCCTACAATGAGCAGTTCTTC.

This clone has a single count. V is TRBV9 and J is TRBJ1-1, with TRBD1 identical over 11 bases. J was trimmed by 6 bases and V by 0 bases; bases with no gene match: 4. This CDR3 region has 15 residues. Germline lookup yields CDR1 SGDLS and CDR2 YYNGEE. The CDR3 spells CASSVVGTGGPEAFF. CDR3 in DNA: TGTGCCAGCAGCGTAGTTGGGACAGGGGGGCCTGAAGCTTTCTTT.